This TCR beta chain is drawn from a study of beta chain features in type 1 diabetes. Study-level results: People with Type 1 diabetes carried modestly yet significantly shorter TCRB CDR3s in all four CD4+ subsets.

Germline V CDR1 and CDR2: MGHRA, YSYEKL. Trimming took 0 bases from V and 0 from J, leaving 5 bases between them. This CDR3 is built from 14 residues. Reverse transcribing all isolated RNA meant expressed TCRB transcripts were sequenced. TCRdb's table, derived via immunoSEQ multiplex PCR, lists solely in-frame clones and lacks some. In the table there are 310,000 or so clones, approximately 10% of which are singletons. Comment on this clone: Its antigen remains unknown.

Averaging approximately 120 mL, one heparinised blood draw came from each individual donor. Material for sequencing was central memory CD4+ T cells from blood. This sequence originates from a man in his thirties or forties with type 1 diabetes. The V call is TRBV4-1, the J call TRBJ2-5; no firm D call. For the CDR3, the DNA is TGCGCCAGCAGCCAAGAAACCCACCAAGAGACCCAGTACTTC. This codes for CASSQETHQETQYF.